These T cell receptor beta chains were read from a single sample in a study of control samples from healthy donors and cancer patients. The assay was immunoSEQ multiplex PCR, and TCRdb's table has in-frame clones only and misses some. The repertoire has approximately 110,000 clones, about nine tenths of them found once; the top ten carry under 4.5%. Sequencing was performed on blood. The receptor set was obtained from a human donor in good health. The donor label of this sample is uncertain. CDR3s include the opening cysteine and the closing phenylalanine or tryptophan. Each record gives: V gene, CDR3 length, CDR3 protein.

v_call: TRBV5-1; cdr3_length: 14; cdr3_aa: CASRIGPSNTEAFF
v_call: TRBV28; cdr3_length: 13; cdr3_aa: CASSFLANYGYTF
v_call: TRBV4-1; cdr3_length: 16; cdr3_aa: CASSQDPSGVTDTQYF
v_call: TRBV7-9; cdr3_length: 14; cdr3_aa: CASSLDSMNTEAFF
v_call: TRBV12-3/TRBV12-4; cdr3_length: 12; cdr3_aa: CASSSGSDGYTF
v_call: TRBV7-8; cdr3_length: 16; cdr3_aa: CASSLVDRGGTDTQYF
v_call: TRBV6-5; cdr3_length: 13; cdr3_aa: CASSSQGGSPLHF
v_call: TRBV5-6; cdr3_length: 15; cdr3_aa: CASSLSGLVNQPQHF
v_call: TRBV2; cdr3_length: 13; cdr3_aa: CASKAGAQETQYF
v_call: TRBV7-9; cdr3_length: 17; cdr3_aa: CASSLVSLSTGSYEQYF
v_call: TRBV12-3/TRBV12-4; cdr3_length: 11; cdr3_aa: CASSLGLRALF
v_call: TRBV30; cdr3_length: 15; cdr3_aa: CAWRGLSRLNEKLFF
v_call: TRBV7-2; cdr3_length: 15; cdr3_aa: CASSLGAGGTGELFF